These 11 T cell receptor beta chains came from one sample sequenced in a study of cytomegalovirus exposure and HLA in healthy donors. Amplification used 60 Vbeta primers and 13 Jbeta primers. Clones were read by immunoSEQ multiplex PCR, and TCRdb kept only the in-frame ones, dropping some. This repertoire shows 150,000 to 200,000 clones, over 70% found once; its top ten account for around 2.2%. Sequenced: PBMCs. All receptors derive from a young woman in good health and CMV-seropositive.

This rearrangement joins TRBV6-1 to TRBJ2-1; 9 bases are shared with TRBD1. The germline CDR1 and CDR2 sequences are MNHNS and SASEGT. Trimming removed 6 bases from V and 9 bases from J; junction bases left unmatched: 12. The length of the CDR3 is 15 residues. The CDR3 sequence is CASRARQGEKGEQFF. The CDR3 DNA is TGTGCCAGCAGAGCGAGACAGGGGGAGAAGGGTGAGCAGTTCTTC.

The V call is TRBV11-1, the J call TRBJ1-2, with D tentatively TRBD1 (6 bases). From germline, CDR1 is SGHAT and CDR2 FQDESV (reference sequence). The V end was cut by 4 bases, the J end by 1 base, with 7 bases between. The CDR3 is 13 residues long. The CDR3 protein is CASSWGLNYGYTF. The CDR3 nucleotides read TGTGCCAGCAGCTGGGGGCTTAACTATGGCTACACCTTC.

CDR3 bases: TGTGCCATCAGCCTTGGACAGGTTGGCCTAGGAGAGACCCAGTACTTC. The encoded protein is CAISLGQVGLGETQYF. V and J are TRBV10-3 and TRBJ2-5; TRBD1 aligns across 7 bases. This CDR3 is built from 16 residues. CDR1 ENHRY and CDR2 SYGVKD come from the germline V gene. Germline trimming cut 6 bases from V and 4 bases from J; bases unmatched to any gene: 14.

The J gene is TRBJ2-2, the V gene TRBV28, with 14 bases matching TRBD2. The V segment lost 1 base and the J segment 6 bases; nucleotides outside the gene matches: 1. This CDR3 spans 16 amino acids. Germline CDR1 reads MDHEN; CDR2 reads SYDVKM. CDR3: CASSLLTSGGAGELFF. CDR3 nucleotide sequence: TGTGCCAGCAGTTTATTGACTAGCGGGGGGGCCGGGGAGCTGTTTTTT.

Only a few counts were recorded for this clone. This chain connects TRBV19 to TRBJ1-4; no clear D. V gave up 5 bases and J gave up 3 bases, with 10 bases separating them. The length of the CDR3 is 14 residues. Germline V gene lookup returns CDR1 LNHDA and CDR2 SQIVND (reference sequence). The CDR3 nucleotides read TGTGCCAGTAGTCTCCGAGTGCCTAATGAAAAACTGTTTTTT. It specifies CASSLRVPNEKLFF.

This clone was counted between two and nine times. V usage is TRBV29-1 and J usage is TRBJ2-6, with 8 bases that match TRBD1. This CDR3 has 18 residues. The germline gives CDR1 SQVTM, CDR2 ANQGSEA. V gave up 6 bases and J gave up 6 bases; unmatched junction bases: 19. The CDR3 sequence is CSVEIPGTGGLLANVLTF. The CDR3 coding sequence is TGCAGCGTCGAAATTCCCGGGACAGGCGGGCTCTTGGCCAACGTCCTGACTTTC.

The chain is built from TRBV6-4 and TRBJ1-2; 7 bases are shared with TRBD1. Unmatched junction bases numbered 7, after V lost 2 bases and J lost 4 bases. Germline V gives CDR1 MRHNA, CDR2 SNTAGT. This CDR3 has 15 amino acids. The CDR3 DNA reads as TGTGCCAGCAGTGACGGGTTAACAGGGGTCTATGGCTACACCTTC. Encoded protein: CASSDGLTGVYGYTF.

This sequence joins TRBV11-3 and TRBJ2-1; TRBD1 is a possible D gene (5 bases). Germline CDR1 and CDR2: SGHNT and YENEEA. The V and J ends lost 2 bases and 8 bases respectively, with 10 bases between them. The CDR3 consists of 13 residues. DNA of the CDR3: TGTGCCAGCAGCTTACAGGGCTGGGATGAGCAGTTCTTC. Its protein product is CASSLQGWDEQFF.

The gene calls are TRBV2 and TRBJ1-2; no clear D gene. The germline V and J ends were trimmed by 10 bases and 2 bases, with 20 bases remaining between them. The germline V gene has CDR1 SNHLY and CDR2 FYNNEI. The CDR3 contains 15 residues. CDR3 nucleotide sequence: TGTGCCACCATTGAGGTTGGAGGGCGGAACTATGGCTACACCTTC. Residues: CATIEVGGRNYGYTF.

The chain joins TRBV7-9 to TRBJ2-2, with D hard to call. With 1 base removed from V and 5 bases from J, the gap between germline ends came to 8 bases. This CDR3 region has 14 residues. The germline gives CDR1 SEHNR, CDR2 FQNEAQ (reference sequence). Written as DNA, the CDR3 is TGTGCCAGCAGCTTAGATGTGGAGACCGGGGAGCTGTTTTTT. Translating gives CASSLDVETGELFF.

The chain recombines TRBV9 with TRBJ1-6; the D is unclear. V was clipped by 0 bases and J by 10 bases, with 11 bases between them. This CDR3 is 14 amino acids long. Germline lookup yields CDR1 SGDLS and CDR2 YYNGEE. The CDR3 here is CASSVEGVTSPLHF. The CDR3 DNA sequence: TGTGCCAGCAGCGTAGAAGGAGTTACCTCACCCCTCCACTTT.